The present T cell receptor beta chain was sequenced within a study of T-cell memory formation after mild COVID-19. The germline CDR1 and CDR2 sequences are SGHRS and YFSETQ. Between the trimmed V and J ends, which lost 0 bases and 9 bases, there was a span of 11 bases. The CDR3 extends over 13 amino acids. Overall study results and limits: What remained unconfirmed was the SARS-CoV-2 specificity of second-wave clones peaking on day 37. Clones that contracted from day 15 to 85 were balanced CD4/CD8, while later expanders leaned CD4+.

A note on this clonotype: The antigen is not known.

TCRdb ran MiXCR on the 5' RACE reads and lists one entry per CDR3 protein. There are some 190,000 distinct CDR3 sequences in the sample; 16% occur only once, and 2% to 2.5% lies in the top ten. The clonotype originates from an adult woman who had mild COVID-19 (a few samples of this study predate the infection). Cell type and time point are not known. The sample comprised PBMCs or a T cell subset sorted from them (not recorded which). The chain carries TRBV5-1 and TRBJ2-3; D is possibly TRBD1 or TRBD2 (5 bases each). DNA of the CDR3: TGCGCCAGCAGCTTGGAAGTCGGGGCAACGCAGTATTTT. Its protein is CASSLEVGATQYF.